What follows are 25 T cell receptor beta chains derived from one specimen sequenced in a study of a mutant IDH1 vaccine in newly diagnosed glioma. Which antigens these TCRs recognize remains unknown. Clones were sequenced by immunoSEQ multiplex PCR, and TCRdb holds only the in-frame ones, with some missing. This repertoire shows 50,000 to 75,000 clones, approximately 80% found once; its top ten account for 5.5% to 7%. Time point reported: week 11, during vaccination. Topical imiquimod accompanied each vaccine dose, which consisted of 300 ug of mutant IDH1 20-mer peptide. Sequences were derived from PBMCs, sampled from a glioma patient whose treatment included an IDH1 peptide vaccine. All receptors derive from a man in his forties or fifties with glioma.

This chain links TRBV14 with TRBJ2-7; no firm D call. The CDR3 contains 13 residues. Trimming removed 1 base at V and 8 bases at J, with 12 bases between. Germline V gene sequence: CDR1 SGHDN, CDR2 FVKESK. The CDR3 DNA reads TGTGCCAGCAGCCAAGGCAGTCTAGGGCAGCAGTACTTC. Its translation: CASSQGSLGQQYF. Supplemented by reference TRBV14 and TRBJ2-7, the full variable domain reads EAGVTQFPSHSVIEKGQTVTLRCDPISGHDNLYWYRRVMGKEIKFLLHFVKESKQDESGMPNNRFLAERTGGTYSTLKVQPAELEDSGVYFCASSQGSLGQQYFGPGTRLTVT.

The chain carries TRBV6-1 and TRBJ1-1; 8 nucleotides agree with TRBD1. Germline V gives CDR1 MNHNS, CDR2 SASEGT. V lost 5 bases and J lost 3; bases outside the gene matches: 8. This CDR3 is 15 amino acids long. In DNA, the CDR3 is TGTGCCAGCAGTAACCTTCTACAGGGGGACACTGAAGCTTTCTTT. Translation gives CASSNLLQGDTEAFF.

The CDR3 spells CASTSTGSFSGNTIYF. CDR3 nucleotides: TGTGCCAGCACCTCAACTGGGTCGTTCTCTGGAAACACCATATATTTT. The chain recombines TRBV27 with TRBJ1-3; D gene ambiguous. Germline CDR1 and CDR2: MNHEY and SMNVEV (reference sequence). The CDR3 runs to 16 residues. The V gene lost 7 bases and the J gene lost 0 bases, with 16 bases spanning the gap.

This clone was found once. The chain joins TRBV5-1 to TRBJ2-2, with D possibly matching TRBD1 (6 bases). The CDR3 contains 15 residues. Germline CDR1 and CDR2: SGHRS and YFSETQ. Trimming stripped 5 bases from V and 0 bases from J, with 11 bases between. CDR3 protein: CASRGAGSNTGELFF. Here the CDR3 DNA reads TGCGCCAGCAGGGGGGCAGGCTCGAACACCGGGGAGCTGTTTTTT.

V gene TRBV18 combines with J gene TRBJ1-1, with 9 bases that match TRBD1. The CDR3 sequence is 14 residues long. V lost 3 bases, J lost 1 base, and 0 bases stayed unmatched. CDR1 is KGHSH, CDR2 LQKENI, per germline. CDR3 in amino acids: CASSPDRGNTEAFF. CDR3 DNA: TGTGCCAGCTCACCGGACAGGGGGAACACTGAAGCTTTCTTT.

This chain uses TRBV10-3 with TRBJ1-2; D gene unclear. The CDR3 spans 13 residues. V was pared by 10 bases and J by 5 bases, with 17 bases between. Germline V gene lookup returns CDR1 ENHRY and CDR2 SYGVKD. For the CDR3, the DNA is TGTGCCACGGGAGGCTTGGAATGGTATGGCTACACCTTC. Encoded protein: CATGGLEWYGYTF.

The chain is built from TRBV15 and TRBJ1-3, with D uncertain. The ends were cut back, 3 bases at V and 2 bases at J, with 11 bases in the middle. CDR3 length: 15 residues. Germline assignment: CDR1 LNHNV and CDR2 YYDKDF (reference sequence). The CDR3 DNA sequence: TGTGCCACCAGCAGGGGTGGGTTCACTGGAAACACCATATATTTT. Its protein product is CATSRGGFTGNTIYF. Together with reference TRBV15 and TRBJ1-3, the CDR3 gives the full variable domain: DAMVIQNPRYQVTQFGKPVTLSCSQTLNHNVMYWYQQKSSQAPKLLFHYYDKDFNNEADTPDNFQSRRPNTSFCFLDIRSPGLGDTAMYLCATSRGGFTGNTIYFGEGSWLTVV.

This clone has more than one count but fewer than ten. The chain joins TRBV5-1 to TRBJ2-5; 8 bases are a match to TRBD2. The CDR3 spans 15 residues. Germline V gene sequence: CDR1 SGHRS, CDR2 YFSETQ. V lost 4 bases and J lost 4; bases outside the gene matches: 9. CDR3 sequence: CASSAFAGGGETQYF. CDR3 bases: TGCGCCAGCAGCGCCTTCGCGGGAGGTGGAGAGACCCAGTACTTC.

This rearrangement joins TRBV4-2 to TRBJ2-6; unclear D gene. The germline V gene encodes CDR1 LGHNA and CDR2 YNFKEQ. Trimming cost V 3 bases and J 0 bases, with 3 bases left between them. The CDR3 consists of 14 residues. DNA for the CDR3: TGTGCCAGCAGCCAGAGCTCTGGGGCCAACGTCCTGACTTTC. This encodes CASSQSSGANVLTF.

Here the CDR3 reads CAGLAGYEQYF. The CDR3, as DNA: TGTGCCGGGCTAGCGGGGTACGAGCAGTACTTC. V gene TRBV2 combines with J gene TRBJ2-7; 9 bases agree with TRBD2. This CDR3 comprises 11 residues. Germline assignment: CDR1 SNHLY and CDR2 FYNNEI. V shed 11 bases and J 4 bases; nucleotides not matched to a gene: 3.

The chain couples TRBV11-3 to TRBJ1-1; D unresolved. Trimming took off 0 bases at V and 1 base at J, with 18 bases between the two ends. Germline lookup yields CDR1 SGHNT and CDR2 YENEEA. The CDR3 runs to 18 residues. The CDR3 region has the DNA TGTGCCAGCAGCTTAGATCGATGGGCGCTCAGCGAGAACACTGAAGCTTTCTTT. Translation: CASSLDRWALSENTEAFF.

This chain links TRBV6-1 with TRBJ2-7; 9 nucleotides match TRBD1. V gave up 5 bases and J gave up 3 bases; unmatched junction bases: 8. Germline CDR1 reads MNHNS; CDR2 reads SASEGT. The CDR3 is 15 residues long. The CDR3 nucleotides are TGTGCCAGCAGTACAACAGGGGGCGCCGGCTACGAGCAGTACTTC. Amino acids: CASSTTGGAGYEQYF.

The chain couples TRBV4-1 to TRBJ1-3; tentative D call: TRBD1 (5 bases). The CDR3 contains 14 residues. Trimming stripped 4 bases from V and 8 bases from J, with 15 bases between. Germline V gene data show CDR1 as MGHRA and CDR2 as YSYEKL. Written as DNA, the CDR3 is TGCGCCAGCAGCCTTGGGACGGGGGGGGACACCATATATTTT. Protein product: CASSLGTGGDTIYF.

The rearrangement joins TRBV11-3 to TRBJ1-5; D remains unclear. The CDR3 has 16 residues. Germline CDR1 reads SGHNT; CDR2 reads YENEEA. Deletions cut 4 bases from V and 0 bases from J, with 13 bases between. The CDR3 sequence is CASSSPEYYSNQPQHF. As DNA, the CDR3 is TGTGCCAGCAGCTCCCCCGAATACTATAGCAATCAGCCCCAGCATTTT.

The chain carries TRBV5-4 and TRBJ2-5; D unclear. This CDR3 contains 14 residues. Germline V gene lookup returns CDR1 SGHNT and CDR2 YYREEE (reference sequence). The germline V and J ends were trimmed by 1 base and 5 bases, with 12 bases remaining between them. CDR3 nucleotide sequence: TGTGCCAGCAGCTTGAGGAGTCCCAGCGAGACCCAGTACTTC. It translates to CASSLRSPSETQYF.

This clone turned up a few times. This rearrangement joins TRBV4-1 to TRBJ1-2, with D unclear. V lost 3 bases to trimming and J lost 5 bases, with 10 bases between them. Germline V gives CDR1 MGHRA, CDR2 YSYEKL. This CDR3 comprises 13 residues. The CDR3 nucleotides are TGCGCCAGCAGCCACGGACGGGAGTATGGCTACACCTTC. It specifies CASSHGREYGYTF.

This chain links TRBV25-1 with TRBJ2-1; D is unclear. This CDR3 spans 14 amino acids. The germline CDR1 and CDR2 sequences are MGHDK and SYGVNS. Trimming took 2 bases from V and 6 from J, leaving 11 bases between them. The CDR3 bases are TGTGCCAGCAGTGAAACAGCTCCTTTCAATGAGCAGTTCTTC. Residues: CASSETAPFNEQFF.

This clone showed up just a few times. The rearrangement uses TRBV9 and TRBJ2-2; D not certain. V lost 4 bases and J 5 bases, leaving 15 bases between the germline ends. Germline values: CDR1 SGDLS, CDR2 YYNGEE. The CDR3 has 15 residues. Here the CDR3 DNA reads TGTGCCAGCAGCTTTCGGATGGGCGCGACCGGGGAGCTGTTTTTT. Amino acid sequence: CASSFRMGATGELFF.

The chain recombines TRBV20-1 with TRBJ2-7; D is undetermined. V was trimmed by 7 bases and J by 3 bases, leaving 10 bases between them. Germline-derived CDR1 and CDR2 are DFQATT and SNEGSKA (reference sequence). This CDR3 has 11 amino acids. The CDR3 protein is CSVSSNYEQYF. DNA of the CDR3: TGCAGTGTCTCCAGTAACTACGAGCAGTACTTC.

The chain employs TRBV7-9 and TRBJ2-5; the D gene is possibly TRBD1 (5 bases). Trimming removed 1 base at V and 3 bases at J, with 9 bases between. CDR1 and CDR2 (germline): SEHNR, FQNEAQ (reference sequence). This CDR3 region has 14 residues. CDR3 amino acids: CASSLVDTKETQYF. The CDR3 nucleotides are TGTGCCAGCAGCTTAGTGGACACCAAAGAGACCCAGTACTTC.

The CDR3 nucleotides are TGTGCCAGTAAGGGGCAAGATCAGCCCCAGCATTTT. Its translation is CASKGQDQPQHF. The J gene is TRBJ1-5, the V gene TRBV19; D may be TRBD1 (5 bases). The CDR3 has 12 residues. Germline V gene lookup returns CDR1 LNHDA and CDR2 SQIVND (reference sequence). V lost 7 bases and J 5 bases, leaving 9 bases between the germline ends.

The V gene is TRBV6-6, the J gene TRBJ1-4; TRBD1 agrees at 9 bases. This CDR3 spans 15 amino acids. The junction had 3 bases not matched to a gene; V was cut back by 3 bases and J by 4 bases. The germline V gene encodes CDR1 MNHNY and CDR2 SVGAGI (reference sequence). CDR3 nucleotide sequence: TGTGCCAGCAGTTATTCGGGACAGGGTAATGAAAAACTGTTTTTT. It specifies CASSYSGQGNEKLFF.

The table lists this clone with a count of one. The rearrangement uses TRBV6-1 and TRBJ1-2; D ambiguous. Trimming removed 2 bases at V and 7 bases at J, with 14 bases between. Germline V CDR1 and CDR2: MNHNS, SASEGT. The CDR3 extends over 14 amino acids. As DNA, the CDR3 is TGTGCCAGCAGTGAATATGATAGGGTGGGTGGCTACACCTTC. The encoded protein is CASSEYDRVGGYTF.

CDR3 coding DNA: TGTGCCAGTAGCCAGGGGCCTGAAGCTTTCTTT. Its protein is CASSQGPEAFF. The chain combines TRBV19 with TRBJ1-1; possibly TRBD1 for D (6 bases). This CDR3 has 11 amino acids. V lost 6 bases and J lost 6, with 8 bases in between. Looked up from germline, CDR1 is LNHDA and CDR2 is SQIVND (reference sequence).

The J gene is TRBJ1-2, the V gene TRBV28; TRBD1 is a possible D gene (6 bases). Trimming shortened V by 2 bases and J by 8 bases, and 15 bases separated the two germline ends. This CDR3 spans 14 amino acids. Germline-derived CDR1 and CDR2 are MDHEN and SYDVKM. This CDR3 is CASSLPAGRGGYTF. The DNA of the CDR3 is TGTGCCAGCAGTTTACCAGCAGGCAGGGGAGGCTACACCTTC.